This T cell receptor beta chain was captured by sequencing in a study of shared clonotypes between healthy human individuals (dated by TCRdb to 2020 to 2021). For context, the study as a whole: A few men and a couple of women, aged 18 to 49 years, made up the cohort. Libraries were prepared and TCR repertoires were sequenced by different laboratories using diverse techniques, in order to increase sequencing depth and limit assay-specific biases. The study deeply sequenced blood TCR repertoires of about 5 healthy adults to estimate repertoire size and the extent of clonotype sharing between individuals. For each donor, CD4 naive and CD4 memory were each given three plates, CD8 naive was given two plates, and CD8 memory was given one plate. Between about 0.9 and 9 billion PBMCs per donor were obtained by leukapheresis.

Using the deep immunoSEQ assay, TCR CDR3 regions were amplified from genomic DNA by multiplex PCR. For each cell subset, the extracted genomic DNA was distributed evenly across all wells of several immunoSEQ 96-well plates, and each plate served as one replicate. For sorted subsets, about 200 ng genomic DNA, equal to 25,000 to 35,000 T cell genomes, was loaded into each replicate PCR. The purified libraries were quantified using a Qubit 3.0 fluorometer, sized with a Bioanalyzer 2100, and then quantified again using the KAPA Library Quantification kit. Every immunoSEQ 96-well plate was sequenced on a dedicated single-read 150-cycle Illumina NextSeq 550 flow cell. In the authors' own workflow: Because the immunoSEQ output included only junctional sequences and no quality scores, the filtering could not be the same as the filtering used for full-length reads. To assign V/J genes and CDR3, sequences were annotated using PyIR, a Python wrapper for IgBLAST v1.9, with IMGT germline references. Reads with weak V/J assignments (E-value above 1e-6), missing CDR3, stop codons, out-of-frame junctions, or ambiguous translated residues were removed. A V3J clonotype was defined by an identical inferred V gene, J gene, and CDR3 amino acid sequence. Percentage overlap between repertoires was computed as shared unique clonotypes divided by the size of the smaller repertoire. Three approaches were used to assess repertoire richness: RTK rarefaction, the Chao1 estimator, and Recon v2.1 estimates of unobserved clonotypes. Generation probabilities for all TCRbeta clonotypes obtained by the gDNA method from a handful of donors were computed using OLGA. TCRdb re-hosts the immuneACCESS table, in-frame sequences only. Its copies lack some clones; in the studies checked, an unresolved V gene accounts for under half of them, and the cause for the rest is not known. Clone size and V and J calls were adopted from that table, with D and trimming inferred from the DNA. Within this sample are about 320,000 clones, with around 87% of them counted one time only. About 17% of the sample lies in the top ten.

The donors were healthy, HIV-negative adults who had no recently reported acute infections or vaccinations. All donors were Caucasian adults living in Nashville, Tennessee, USA. CD8 memory samples were composed of magnetically selected CD45RO+ cells combined with CCR7-negative CD45RA+ effector memory (TemRA) cells. Blood was collected by leukapheresis, and PBMCs were isolated by Ficoll-Histopaque density gradient centrifugation and then cryopreserved in liquid nitrogen vapor phase. Analytical flow cytometry was used to check the purity and quantity of every magnetically sorted T cell population. From each sorted fraction, genomic DNA was isolated and quantified by UV absorbance on a Nanodrop 2000c. About this clone itself: There is no known antigen for this receptor. No much larger clone is present one base from it, and per-base qualities are unavailable.

The germline V gene sets CDR1 to MNHEY and CDR2 to SVGAGI. Clipping removes 2 bases from V and 1 base from J, with 5 as the unmatched junction base count. The CDR3, from cysteine to phenylalanine, totals 16 residues. Left in the record is the CDR3 DNA by itself, 48 bases read in frame from the first base. Points the paper makes about the study in general: Across four donors, roughly 5% of naive CD4, roughly 3.5% of naive CD8, roughly 2.3% of memory CD4, and roughly 0.4% of memory CD8 clonotypes were shared. Because the study included a small number of donors, the genetic and exposure-history diversity represented was limited. Rarefaction of sorted-subset datasets indicated incomplete sequencing despite the large sequencing depth. Clonotypes shared by all four sorted-subset donors showed higher generation probabilities than non-shared clonotypes. Estimated clonotype richness was generally larger for naive than for memory subsets. Sampling was restricted to blood, and TCR repertoires in tissues likely differ from the TCR repertoires found in blood. Pairwise subsampling indicated that sequencing depth was expected to affect the degree of clonotype sharing among donors.

The sequence links TRBV6-5 to TRBJ2-4, and TRBD1 aligns with 7 junction nucleotides. The source material was memory CD8+ T cells sorted from blood. The cell subset or site label of this sample denotes: CD45RO+ cells pooled with CCR7-negative TemRA cells. This receptor was obtained from a man younger than 35 in good health. In nucleotide form, the sequence is TGTGCCAGCAGTTACCTCCCGACAGGGGCCAAAAACATTCAGTACTTC. This codes for CASSYLPTGAKNIQYF.